Listed below are T cell receptor beta chains from one sample, sequenced in a study of blood T cells in healthy people across ages. MiXCR was run by TCRdb on the 5' RACE reads, yielding one entry per CDR3 protein. The repertoire consists of over a million distinct CDR3 sequences, with more than 40% occurring once and the leading ten covering under 20%. Source material: blood. Receptors originate from a woman in her sixties or seventies in good health. The CDR3 runs from the conserved cysteine through the conserved F or W. D genes are given only for firm matches. The size of a clone is reported for some rows only, either as once, few or many, or as a class for expanded clones.

d_gene	v_gene	j_gene	abundance	CDR3nt	CDR3aa
-	TRBV14	TRBJ2-7	few	TGTGCCAGCAGCCAACCATTACAGGGACCGGAGCAGTACTTC	CASSQPLQGPEQYF
TRBD1	TRBV20-1	TRBJ1-5	once	TGCAGTGCTCAGGGGACAGATAGCAATCAGCCCCAGCATTTT	CSAQGTDSNQPQHF
-	TRBV27	TRBJ2-3	few	TGTGCCAGCAGTCCACAGGGGACTGGCACAGATACGCAGTATTTT	CASSPQGTGTDTQYF
-	TRBV6-6	TRBJ2-7	-	TGTGCCAGCAGTTACTACAGGGGAGGCGAGCAGTACTTC	CASSYYRGGEQYF
-	TRBV7-9	TRBJ2-3	few	TGTGCCAGCACCCCACCAGGGATAAGCACAGATACGCAGTATTTT	CASTPPGISTDTQYF
-	TRBV7-3	TRBJ2-1	few	TGTGCCAGCAGCTTAACTAATCGGGCGGGAACATCCTACAATGAGCAGTTCTTC	CASSLTNRAGTSYNEQFF
TRBD1	TRBV7-8	TRBJ1-2	-	TGTGCCAGCAGCTTAGCGTCGGGACAGGGAATCGATGGCTACACCTTC	CASSLASGQGIDGYTF
-	TRBV3-1	TRBJ2-7	many	TGTGCCAGCAGCCCGCGTGGCAGGAGGCCGAGCAGGTCCTACGAGCAGTACTTC	CASSPRGRRPSRSYEQYF
-	TRBV7-6	TRBJ2-1	few	TGTGCCAGCAGCTCTCTTAGGGGGAGGGTTCCACGGGCCGAGCAGTTCTTC	CASSSLRGRVPRAEQFF
-	TRBV10-3	TRBJ2-6	-	TGTGCCATCAGTGAGGGTCGGACCGGGGCCAACGTCCTGACTTTC	CAISEGRTGANVLTF
-	TRBV29-1	TRBJ1-1	few	TGCAGCGCCGCGGAGGGGGGTGCTTTCTTT	CSAAEGGAFF
-	TRBV6-2/TRBV6-3	TRBJ1-2	few	TGTGCCAGCGCCAGGGACGACTATGGCTACACCTTC	CASARDDYGYTF
-	TRBV4-1	TRBJ1-2	-	TGCGCCAGCAGCCAAGAGGGAACAGGGAGGTATGGCTACACCTTC	CASSQEGTGRYGYTF
-	TRBV29-1	TRBJ1-5	-	TGCAGCGTTCTGTTCGGAAACAATCAGCCCCAGCATTTT	CSVLFGNNQPQHF
-	TRBV24-1	TRBJ2-6	-	TGTGCCACCAGTGATTCAGGGCTTGGGGCCAACGTCCTGACTTTC	CATSDSGLGANVLTF
-	TRBV11-2	TRBJ1-2	-	TGTGCCAGCAGCTTAGAAGGCCCGGGGAGCTATGGCTACACCTTC	CASSLEGPGSYGYTF
-	TRBV7-2	TRBJ2-2	-	TGTGCCAGCAGCTGTGATTGGGGTACTAAGTGTAATCCGAACACCGGGGAGCTGTTTTTT	CASSCDWGTKCNPNTGELFF
-	TRBV28	TRBJ2-7	-	TGTGCCAGCAGACAAAGGGGGGCGCGAAACAATGAGCAGTACTTC	CASRQRGARNNEQYF
-	TRBV20-1	TRBJ2-1	few	TGCAGCGGGCGAGGGTACTACAATGAGCAGTTCTTC	CSGRGYYNEQFF
-	TRBV5-1	TRBJ1-6	-	TGCGCCAGCAGCCCGCCGACGGCGAATTCACCCCTCCACTTT	CASSPPTANSPLHF
-	TRBV25-1	TRBJ2-7	few	TGTGCCAGCAGTGAATATACGGGGGAGCAGTACTTC	CASSEYTGEQYF
TRBD2	TRBV24-1	TRBJ2-1	-	TGTGCCACCGGGGGGACTAGCGGGAGAATCTACAATGAGCAGTTCTTC	CATGGTSGRIYNEQFF
TRBD2	TRBV20-1	TRBJ2-2	-	TGCAGTGCCTGGACTAGCGGGAATACCGGGGAGCTGTTTTTT	CSAWTSGNTGELFF
-	TRBV21-1	TRBJ2-1	-	TGTGCCAGCAGCACTTACAGGGTTATCTACAATGAGCAGTTCTTC	CASSTYRVIYNEQFF
-	TRBV6-6	TRBJ2-7	-	TGTGCCAGCAGTACGGTATCCTACGAGCAGTACTTC	CASSTVSYEQYF
TRBD2	TRBV9	TRBJ2-5	-	TGTGCCAGCAGCGTAGAAGGACTAGCGGGAGAGACCCAGTACTTC	CASSVEGLAGETQYF
TRBD1	TRBV6-1	TRBJ2-1	few	TGTGCCAGCAGTGAAGCCCGACAGGGGCCCTACAATGAGCAGTTCTTC	CASSEARQGPYNEQFF
-	TRBV20-1	TRBJ2-7	-	TGCAGTGCTAGGGGTGGACACGGGAGCTCCTACGAGCAGTACTTC	CSARGGHGSSYEQYF
TRBD1	TRBV4-2	TRBJ1-1	few	TGTGCCAGCAGCCAAGACCAGGGGGAACTTGGTGAAGCTTTCTTT	CASSQDQGELGEAFF
-	TRBV5-1	TRBJ1-2	-	TGCGCCAGTAGCTTGGGGTCGGCAGCGGAGTTAGCTAACTATGGCTACACCTTC	CASSLGSAAELANYGYTF
-	TRBV12-3/TRBV12-4	TRBJ1-4	few	TGTGCCAGCACCTTCGAAGGGCAGGGCGTAAAACTGTTTTTT	CASTFEGQGVKLFF
-	TRBV3-1	TRBJ2-3	-	TGTGCCAGCAGCCAAGTCTCCCGGGGTAGCACAGATACGCAGTATTTT	CASSQVSRGSTDTQYF
-	TRBV14	TRBJ2-5	-	TGTGCCAGCAGCCATGAGCCCGAGTTGGGCAGGACCGGTGGGACCCAGTACTTC	CASSHEPELGRTGGTQYF
-	TRBV27	TRBJ2-5	-	TGTGCCAGCACCCTACGCGTTCGCCGACAAGAGACCCAGTACTTC	CASTLRVRRQETQYF
TRBD1	TRBV14	TRBJ2-3	once	TGCGCCAGCAGCAGAAGACAGGGGACCACAGATACGCAGTATTTT	CASSRRQGTTDTQYF
-	TRBV28	TRBJ2-7	-	TGTGCCAGCAGTTTATGGCCTTCCCCTGACGGTTCGAGCTCCTACAATGAGCAGTACTTC	CASSLWPSPDGSSSYNEQYF
-	TRBV9	TRBJ2-7	-	TGTGCCAGCAGCGAAGGCCAAGGTAACTACGAGCAGTACTTC	CASSEGQGNYEQYF
TRBD2	TRBV2	TRBJ2-3	-	TGTGCCAGCATAGCGGGAGTGGCAGATACGCAGTATTTT	CASIAGVADTQYF
TRBD2	TRBV9	TRBJ2-7	few	TGTGCCAGCAGCGTAGTTCCGGGAGGCCCCTACGAGCAGTACTTC	CASSVVPGGPYEQYF
TRBD2	TRBV5-1	TRBJ2-3	few	TGCGCCAGCAGCTTGGAAGGGACTAGCGGGAGGGGCACAGATACGCAGTATTTT	CASSLEGTSGRGTDTQYF
-	TRBV6-2/TRBV6-3	TRBJ2-1	few	TGTGCCAGCATGGCGGAGGGCGGTTACAATGAGCAGTTCTTC	CASMAEGGYNEQFF
-	TRBV29-1	TRBJ2-3	few	TGCAGCGTTGTGGGAGGTACTAGCCGCCGTACAGATACGCAGTATTTT	CSVVGGTSRRTDTQYF
TRBD2	TRBV29-1	TRBJ2-7	-	TGCAGCGTTGAGGGGCTAGCGGGAGGGCCGAATGAGCAGTACTTC	CSVEGLAGGPNEQYF
-	TRBV29-1	TRBJ1-2	-	TGCAGCGTTCAGCCCCGGCAAAACAACTATGACTACACCTTC	CSVQPRQNNYDYTF
TRBD2	TRBV6-6	TRBJ2-5	-	TGTGCCAGCAGTTACTCGAGCGGGAAAGAGACCCAGTACTTC	CASSYSSGKETQYF
-	TRBV7-2	TRBJ2-2	once	TGTGCCAGCAGCCGACCCCACACCGGGGAGCTGTTTTTT	CASSRPHTGELFF
TRBD2	TRBV27	TRBJ2-7	few	TGTGCCAGCTCGAGACTAGCGGGAGTCTACGAGCAGTACTTC	CASSRLAGVYEQYF
TRBD1	TRBV18	TRBJ1-2	-	TGTGCCAGCTCGTCTTCGACAGGGGGCAGCTATGGCTACACCTTC	CASSSSTGGSYGYTF
TRBD1	TRBV11-1	TRBJ2-6	-	TGTGCCAGCAGCCGGGACAGTGTTAGCTCTGGGGCCAACGTCCTGACTTTC	CASSRDSVSSGANVLTF
-	TRBV3-1	TRBJ1-2	-	TGTGCCAGCAGCCCGACGAAGGGTCCGGGCTATGGCTACACCTTC	CASSPTKGPGYGYTF
-	TRBV5-1	TRBJ1-2	few	TGCGCCAGCAGCAGCGGGACAAGCTATGGCTACACCTTC	CASSSGTSYGYTF
-	TRBV2	TRBJ2-1	-	TGTGCCAGCAGTGAAGTTGGGGGAGCGACCTACAATGAGCAGTTCTTC	CASSEVGGATYNEQFF
-	TRBV5-1	TRBJ2-1	-	TGCGCCAGCAGCTTGGTGGGCAGGAGCTCCTACAATGAGCAGTTCTTC	CASSLVGRSSYNEQFF
-	TRBV6-4	TRBJ2-3	-	TGTGCCAGCAGTGACTCTTACGATACGCAGTATTTT	CASSDSYDTQYF
TRBD1	TRBV12-3/TRBV12-4	TRBJ2-1	few	TGTGCCAGCTTCGACAACAGGGGTTACAATGAGCAGTTCTTC	CASFDNRGYNEQFF